The clone carrying this TCR beta chain was counted between two and nine times. This sample was taken from a study of T cell changes during pregnancy in multiple sclerosis. Assay: immunoSEQ multiplex PCR; the TCRdb copy retains only in-frame clones and omits some. Of roughly 57,000 clones in the sample, nearly 90% were seen once. CDR3 size: 13 residues. Germline CDR1 KGHSH, CDR2 LQKENI. Trimming removed 2 bases at V and 7 bases at J, with 11 bases between. This specimen consisted of peripheral blood, obtained in the first trimester of pregnancy. The V and J genes are TRBV18 and TRBJ1-1, with a weak D call TRBD1 (6 bases). This TCR came from a female donor with multiple sclerosis, enrolled in a pregnancy study. The CDR3 here is CASSPDPGVEAFF. As DNA, the CDR3 is TGTGCCAGCTCACCAGACCCAGGGGTTGAAGCTTTCTTT.